The next 6 T cell receptor beta chains were all read from a single sample in a study of PD-1 blockade in classical Hodgkin lymphoma. The table came from immunoSEQ multiplex PCR; TCRdb's copy has only in-frame clones and leaves some out. The sample has just under 100,000 clones; 65% to 85% are singletons. Every patient was affected by relapse after autologous stem cell transplantation, while exposure to brentuximab vedotin was not uniform. The sequencing here drew on peripheral blood mononuclear cells (PBMCs), taken at baseline. These TCRs come from a human donor with classical Hodgkin lymphoma.

The CDR3 sequence: CASRPREREAHEQYF. CDR3 coding DNA: TGTGCCAGCAGACCTAGGGAGCGGGAGGCCCACGAGCAGTACTTC. The rearrangement links TRBV2 to TRBJ2-7, with 9 bases that match TRBD2. With 6 bases clipped from V and 5 bases from J, the junction kept 11 bases outside the gene matches. This CDR3 has 15 amino acids. Germline assignment: CDR1 SNHLY and CDR2 FYNNEI.

This clone was observed a few times. CDR3 in DNA: TGCGCCAGCAGCTTGAGGACTAGCGGGAGGGCGGGGACCCAGTACTTC. It specifies CASSLRTSGRAGTQYF. The J gene is TRBJ2-5, the V gene TRBV5-1; TRBD2 matches at 15 bases. V was clipped by 1 base and J by 7 bases; unmatched bases: 5. The germline gives CDR1 SGHRS, CDR2 YFSETQ. There are 16 residues in the CDR3.

This clone was recorded only once. The chain links TRBV19 to TRBJ1-5, with D uncertain. From germline, CDR1 is LNHDA and CDR2 SQIVND (reference sequence). V lost 3 bases and J lost 2, with 11 bases in between. CDR3 length: 15 amino acids. The CDR3: CASSILGVGNQPQHF. Written as DNA, the CDR3 is TGTGCCAGTAGTATTTTGGGAGTTGGCAATCAGCCCCAGCATTTT. The complete variable domain, with remaining parts taken from reference TRBV19 and TRBJ1-5, reads DGGITQSPKYLFRKEGQNVTLSCEQNLNHDAMYWYRQDPGQGLRLIYYSQIVNDFQKGDIAEGYSVSREKKESFPLTVTSAQKNPTAFYLCASSILGVGNQPQHFGDGTRLSIL.

The J gene is TRBJ2-1, the V gene TRBV7-2; D tentatively reads TRBD1 or TRBD2 (5 bases each). The CDR3 consists of 16 residues. Germline V gene lookup returns CDR1 SGHTA and CDR2 FQGNSA. The V and J ends lost 4 bases and 4 bases respectively, with 17 bases between them. The chain's CDR3 is CASSSPPGRRYNEQFF. The CDR3 nucleotides are TGTGCCAGCAGCTCCCCTCCGGGACGGAGATACAATGAGCAGTTCTTC. The full variable domain, completed using reference TRBV7-2 and TRBJ2-1, is GAGVSQSPSNKVTEKGKDVELRCDPISGHTALYWYRQSLGQGLEFLIYFQGNSAPDKSGLPSDRFSAERTGGSVSTLTIQRTQQEDSAVYLCASSSPPGRRYNEQFFGPGTRLTVL.

This chain joins TRBV6-6 and TRBJ2-3; TRBD1 or TRBD2 may be the D gene (5 bases each). The germline V gene has CDR1 MNHNY and CDR2 SVGAGI (reference sequence). The germline V and J ends were trimmed by 7 bases and 0 bases, with 8 bases remaining between them. This CDR3 is 13 amino acids long. The CDR3, as DNA: TGTGCCAGCAACCGGGACAGCACAGATACGCAGTATTTT. Protein product: CASNRDSTDTQYF.

The gene calls are TRBV7-9 and TRBJ2-1; D perhaps matches TRBD2 (5 bases). Germline V lookup: CDR1 SEHNR, CDR2 FQNEAQ (reference sequence). This CDR3 region has 12 residues. V lost 4 bases to trimming and J lost 9 bases, with 10 bases between them. This chain's CDR3 is CASSSGWGEQFF. The CDR3 nucleotides read TGTGCCAGCAGCTCGGGGTGGGGTGAGCAGTTCTTC.